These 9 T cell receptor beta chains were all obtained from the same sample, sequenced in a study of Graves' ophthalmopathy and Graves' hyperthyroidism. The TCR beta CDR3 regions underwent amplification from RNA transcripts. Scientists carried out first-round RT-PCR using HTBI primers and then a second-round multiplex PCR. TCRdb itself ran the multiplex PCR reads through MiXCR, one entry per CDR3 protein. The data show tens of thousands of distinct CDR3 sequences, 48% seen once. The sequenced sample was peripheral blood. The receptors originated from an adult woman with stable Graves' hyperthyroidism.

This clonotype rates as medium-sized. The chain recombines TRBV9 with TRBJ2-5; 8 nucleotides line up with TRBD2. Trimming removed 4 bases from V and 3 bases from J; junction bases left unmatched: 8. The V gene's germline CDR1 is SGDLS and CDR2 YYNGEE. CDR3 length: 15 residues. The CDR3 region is CASSRWGAGEETQYF. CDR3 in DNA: TGTGCCAGCAGCAGGTGGGGAGCGGGAGAAGAGACCCAGTACTTC.

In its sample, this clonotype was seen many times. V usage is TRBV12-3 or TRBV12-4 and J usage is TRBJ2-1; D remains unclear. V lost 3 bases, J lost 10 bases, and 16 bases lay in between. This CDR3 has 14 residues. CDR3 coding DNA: TGTGCCAGCAGTTTTGGGGATTCGAGAAACGAGCAGTTCTTC. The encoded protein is CASSFGDSRNEQFF.

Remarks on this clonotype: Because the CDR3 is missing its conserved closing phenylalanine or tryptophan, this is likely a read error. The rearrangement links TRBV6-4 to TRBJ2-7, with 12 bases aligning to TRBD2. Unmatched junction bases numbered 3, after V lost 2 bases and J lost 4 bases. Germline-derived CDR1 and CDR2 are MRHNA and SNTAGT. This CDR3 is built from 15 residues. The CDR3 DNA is TGTGCCAGCAGTGACACTAGCGGGGGGCCTTACGAGCAGTACCTC. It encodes CASSDTSGGPYEQYL.

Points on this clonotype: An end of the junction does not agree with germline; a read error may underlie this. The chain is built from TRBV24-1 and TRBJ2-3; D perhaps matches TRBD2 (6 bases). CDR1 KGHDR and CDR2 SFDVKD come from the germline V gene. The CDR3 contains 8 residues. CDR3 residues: CATTFRDW. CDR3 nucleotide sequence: TGTGCCACCACGTTTAGGGACTGG.

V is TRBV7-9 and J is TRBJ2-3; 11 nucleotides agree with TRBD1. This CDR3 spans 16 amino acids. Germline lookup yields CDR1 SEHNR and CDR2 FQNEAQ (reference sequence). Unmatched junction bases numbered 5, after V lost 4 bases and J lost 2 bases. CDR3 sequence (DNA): TGTGCCAGCAGCTCGGACAGGGGGCCGAACACAGATACGCAGTATTTT. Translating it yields CASSSDRGPNTDTQYF. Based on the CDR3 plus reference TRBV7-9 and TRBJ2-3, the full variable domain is DTGVSQNPRHKITKRGQNVTFRCDPISEHNRLYWYRQTLGQGPEFLTYFQNEAQLEKSRLLSDRFSAERPKGSFSTLEIQRTEQGDSAMYLCASSSDRGPNTDTQYFGPGTRLTVL.

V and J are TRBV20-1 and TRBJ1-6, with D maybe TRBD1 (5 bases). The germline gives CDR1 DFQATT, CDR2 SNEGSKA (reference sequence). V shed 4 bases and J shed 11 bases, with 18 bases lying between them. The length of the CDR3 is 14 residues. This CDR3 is CSATDLAMGAPLHF. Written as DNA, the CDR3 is TGCAGTGCTACCGACCTTGCGATGGGGGCACCCCTCCACTTT.

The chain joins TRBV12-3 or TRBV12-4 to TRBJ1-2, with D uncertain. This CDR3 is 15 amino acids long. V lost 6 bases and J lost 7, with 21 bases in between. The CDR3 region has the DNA TGTGCCAGCAGCCGCGCTACAAGGTTCGGCTTTGGCTACACCTTC. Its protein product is CASSRATRFGFGYTF.

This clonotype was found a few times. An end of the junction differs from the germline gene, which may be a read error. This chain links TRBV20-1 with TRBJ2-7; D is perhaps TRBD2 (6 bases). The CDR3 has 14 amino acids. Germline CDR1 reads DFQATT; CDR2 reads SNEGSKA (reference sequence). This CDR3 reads CSARKEGPGYEQYF. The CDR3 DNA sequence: TGCAGTGCTAGAAAGGAGGGACCAGGCTACGAGCAGTACTTT.

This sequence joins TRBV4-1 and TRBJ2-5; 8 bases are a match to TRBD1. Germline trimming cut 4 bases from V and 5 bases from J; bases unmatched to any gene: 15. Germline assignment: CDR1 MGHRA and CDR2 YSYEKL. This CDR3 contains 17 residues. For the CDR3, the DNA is TGCGCCAGCAGCCTACGGACAGGGTATGTTGTGCCCGAGACCCAGTACTTC. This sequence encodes CASSLRTGYVVPETQYF.